This TCR beta chain was sequenced for a study of shared clonotypes between healthy human individuals (TCRdb year 2020). Study-wide context: The cohort included a few men and a couple of women between 18 and 49 years of age. For each donor, CD4 naive and CD4 memory were each run on three plates, CD8 naive on two plates, and CD8 memory on one plate. Per donor, leukapheresis produced somewhere between about 0.94 and 9.5 billion PBMCs. Libraries were prepared and TCR repertoires were sequenced by different laboratories using diverse techniques, in order to increase sequencing depth and limit assay-specific biases. To estimate repertoire size and how much clonotypes are shared between individuals, the study performed deep sequencing of blood TCR repertoires from a few healthy adults. Points the paper makes about the study in general: Compared with non-shared clonotypes, the clonotypes found in all four sorted-subset donors had higher generation probabilities. Naive subsets generally had larger estimated clonotype richness than memory subsets did. Based on pairwise subsampling, the degree of clonotype sharing among donors was expected to be affected by sequencing depth. About 5% of naive CD4, around 4% of naive CD8, 2% to 2.5% of memory CD4, and roughly 0.4% of memory CD8 clonotypes were shared across a few donors. Sampling was restricted to blood, and TCR repertoires in tissue are likely to differ from TCR repertoires in blood. Because the study included only a small number of donors, the genetic and exposure-history diversity represented was limited. Rarefaction of sorted-subset datasets indicated incomplete sequencing despite the large sequencing depth.

In regard to this clone: Its cognate antigen has yet to be identified. Within one base of it there is no much larger clone, and no base qualities were kept.

Donors were healthy HIV-negative adults with no recently reported acute infections or vaccinations. All donors were Caucasian adults living in Nashville, Tennessee, USA. CD4+ T cells were enriched through magnetic negative selection, after which naive cells were positively selected on CD45RA and the remaining negative fraction served as the memory subset. After blood collection by leukapheresis, PBMCs were isolated using Ficoll-Histopaque density gradient centrifugation and then cryopreserved in the vapor phase of liquid nitrogen. Analytical flow cytometry was used to check the purity and quantity of each magnetically sorted T cell population. Each sorted fraction had its genomic DNA isolated and then quantified by UV absorbance on a Nanodrop 2000c. TCR CDR3 regions were amplified from genomic DNA by multiplex PCR using the deep immunoSEQ assay. Extracted genomic DNA from each cell subset was spread evenly across all wells of several immunoSEQ 96-well plates, with each plate serving as a replicate. For sorted subsets, around 0.2 ug of genomic DNA, equivalent to roughly 30,000 T cell genomes, went into each replicate PCR. Purified libraries were measured with a Qubit 3.0 fluorometer, size-checked on a Bioanalyzer 2100, and measured again with the KAPA Library Quantification kit. A separate single-read 150-cycle Illumina NextSeq 550 flow cell was used to sequence each immunoSEQ 96-well plate. For the original study's pipeline: Because only junctional sequences without quality scores were contained in the immunoSEQ output, filtering matching that applied to full-length reads could not be performed. To assign V/J genes and CDR3, sequences were annotated against IMGT germline references using PyIR, a Python wrapper for IgBLAST v1.9. Any read was removed if the V/J assignment was weak (E-value above 1e-6), the CDR3 was missing, or the read contained stop codons, out-of-frame junctions, or ambiguous translated residues. V3J clonotypes were defined by identical inferred V gene, J gene, and CDR3 amino acid sequence. Percentage overlap between repertoires was calculated by dividing the number of shared unique clonotypes by the size of the smaller repertoire. RTK rarefaction, the Chao1 estimator, and Recon v2.1 estimates of unobserved clonotypes were used to assess repertoire richness. Generation probabilities were computed with OLGA for all TCRbeta clonotypes obtained by the gDNA method from a few donors. The clones in this table, taken by TCRdb from immuneACCESS, are in-frame only. Not every clone is retained; where verified, under half of the shortfall comes from an unresolved V gene, and the cause of the rest is unknown. That table is the source of V, J and clone size, and D and trimming were worked out from the DNA. The sample records 1.5 million to 1.9 million clones, around 98% of which are singletons. Jointly, the top ten make up roughly 0.45% of the sample.

Sequences were obtained from naive CD4+ T cells sorted from blood. The sample's cell subset or site, from its label and the paper: CD45RA+ positively selected. The sequence was collected from a man younger than 40 in good health.

The nucleotide sequence is given as TGTGCCAGCAGTCCCCTCGGGGGGGTCTATGAGCAGTTCTTC. Translation gives CASSPLGGVYEQFF. Rearrangement joined TRBV27 to TRBJ2-1; TRBD2 aligns with 8 central bases. The junction shows trimming of 5 bases on V and 8 bases on J, and the gene matches do not reach 8 bases of it. CDR1 and CDR2 (MNHEY, SMNVEV) derive from the germline V gene (reference sequence). From the cysteine up to the phenylalanine, the CDR3 has a length of 14 residues. Kept here is only the CDR3 DNA, which spans 42 bases and is read in frame from base 1.